This T cell receptor (beta chain) was captured in a study of T cells in localized non-small cell lung cancer. Produced via immunoSEQ multiplex PCR; TCRdb's table is partial and in-frame only. The sample lists 35,000 to 50,000 clones, roughly 80% seen once, with 30% to 35% in the top ten. The CDR3 loop spans 18 amino acids. With V trimmed by 2 bases and J by 2 bases, 7 bases remained unmatched. From germline, CDR1 is SGHDT and CDR2 YYEEEE. This chain links TRBV5-6 with TRBJ2-6; 10 nucleotides line up with TRBD1. The receptor's source is a woman between 35 and 75 years old with stage II squamous cell lung carcinoma. The source was PBMCs, collected before any cancer treatment. DNA for the CDR3: TGTGCCAGCAGCTTTTTGACAGGGGGCGAACCTGGGGCCAACGTCCTGACTTTC. Protein: CASSFLTGGEPGANVLTF. Filled out from reference TRBV5-6 and TRBJ2-6, the complete variable domain reads DAGVTQSPTHLIKTRGQQVTLRCSPKSGHDTVSWYQQALGQGPQFIFQYYEEEERQRGNFPDRFSGHQFPNYSSELNVNALLLGDSALYLCASSFLTGGEPGANVLTFGAGSRLTVL.